The present T cell receptor beta chain was sequenced within a study of T cells in Graves' hyperthyroidism and ophthalmopathy (dated by TCRdb to the late 2010s). With regard to the full study: Peripheral blood samples were taken at the time of initial diagnosis, prior to any treatment. To identify TCR V-J signatures that set the groups apart, the researchers used a discovery cohort of more than 95 patients, made up of 40 to 45 with Graves' ophthalmopathy and about 60 with stable Graves' hyperthyroidism. Prospective prediction of ophthalmopathy was tested in an independent validation cohort consisting of 18 to 20 hyperthyroidism patients and 17 patients who later progressed to ophthalmopathy. The approximately 90 discovery patients were randomly split 7:3 into training and test sets. In addition, the study compared T-cell repertoires in thyroid tissue and in blood from five or six Graves' hyperthyroidism patients. After blood sampling, hyperthyroidism patients were treated with methimazole at a starting dose of 30 mg daily, and ophthalmopathy patients were treated with high-dose intravenous methylprednisolone. TCR Vbeta CDR3 sequencing of approximately 140 peripheral blood samples (under 45 ophthalmopathy, about 80 hyperthyroidism and 17 progressor patients) is reported in the paper. The study at large found these results: Sample size was not statistically predetermined, and investigators were not blinded to group allocation. Most expanded thyroid clonotypes (frequency above 0.001) were also detected in blood, suggesting blood repertoires may reflect thyroid immune responses. Ophthalmopathy was separated from stable hyperthyroidism by a 13 V-J signature model, with roughly 88% sensitivity and about 81% specificity obtained in cross-validation and 80%/75% obtained in testing. During validation, the model predicted progression to ophthalmopathy a median of approximately six months ahead of onset, with approximately 71% sensitivity and under 85% specificity.

Graves' hyperthyroidism was defined as stable when no progression to ophthalmopathy occurred over 18 months of follow-up. Hyperthyroidism patients were aged 18 to 65 years and newly diagnosed, with disease duration of less than 2 months. Patients with uncontrolled infections, other autoimmune diseases, pregnancy or lactation were excluded. Diagnoses were based on clinical symptoms, serum thyroxine and TRAb, thyroid ultrasound and orbital computed tomography. PBMCs were isolated from about 9 ml of fresh peripheral blood by Ficoll-Paque density gradient centrifugation. Trizol reagent was used to extract total RNA, and RNA quality was then checked on an Agilent 2100 Bioanalyzer. Amplification of TCR beta CDR3 regions was carried out from RNA transcripts. A first-round RT-PCR of the TCR CDR3 used the HTBI primer set with the Qiagen OneStep RT-PCR kit. Libraries were constructed in a second round of multiplex PCR, after which size selection and purification were performed. Libraries were sequenced paired-end with 100 bp reads on an Illumina HiSeq2000. Under the source paper's analysis protocol: SOAPnuke was used to process the raw data, removing reads that contained adapters or uncalled bases, had a mean Phred below 15, or lacked an exact match to the constant primer or identifier. COPE v1.2.5 was used to merge high-quality paired reads, and clonotypes were defined as unique nucleotide sequences. MiTCR v1.1 was used to align clonotypes to the IMGT TRBV, TRBD and TRBJ reference segments. Only V-J combinations with frequency above 0.0001, covering about 99% of repertoires, were analysed. A TCS score was defined as the ratio between F50 (clonal expansion) and ExV (chaos), using BLOSUM62-based TCRdist between CDR3 peptides within each V-J. Welch's t-statistics and random forest reduced just over 500 V-J features to about 13, which were used in a naive Bayes classifier (R e1071). TCRdb applied fastp at Q25 and MiXCR to the public reads, then kept only in-frame beta chains. CDR3 protein sequences are deduplicated, and each keeps its most common genes and DNA. In this record, the V and J calls reflect TCRdb's handling and not the investigators' own analysis. The sample profile shows 20,000 to 30,000 distinct CDR3 sequences; around 40% of them were found once. The top ten clones comprise about 9.3% of the sample.

Comments on this clonotype: Its antigen is currently not known. The record has no base qualities; no much larger clone is one base away.

CDR1 and CDR2 (SGHDT, YYEEEE) derive from the germline V gene. Trimming removed 2 bases from V and 14 bases from J, leaving 17 bases between the germline ends. The CDR3 measures 13 amino acids from cysteine to phenylalanine. Only the CDR3 portion is preserved as DNA: 39 bases, with reading frame beginning at the first base. The chain was built from TRBV5-6 and TRBJ1-5; the D segment could be TRBD1, given 5 matching bases. This clonotype originated in a woman aged 25 to 39 with Graves' hyperthyroidism. Sequencing used blood. The nucleotides are TGTGCCAGCAGCTTTAGAGGGGCCTACAATGAGCATTTT. Its protein product is CASSFRGAYNEHF. Full variable domain (CDR3 extended with the reference TRBV5-6 and TRBJ1-5 proteins): DAGVTQSPTHLIKTRGQQVTLRCSPKSGHDTVSWYQQALGQGPQFIFQYYEEEERQRGNFPDRFSGHQFPNYSSELNVNALLLGDSALYLCASSFRGAYNEHFGDGTRLSIL.